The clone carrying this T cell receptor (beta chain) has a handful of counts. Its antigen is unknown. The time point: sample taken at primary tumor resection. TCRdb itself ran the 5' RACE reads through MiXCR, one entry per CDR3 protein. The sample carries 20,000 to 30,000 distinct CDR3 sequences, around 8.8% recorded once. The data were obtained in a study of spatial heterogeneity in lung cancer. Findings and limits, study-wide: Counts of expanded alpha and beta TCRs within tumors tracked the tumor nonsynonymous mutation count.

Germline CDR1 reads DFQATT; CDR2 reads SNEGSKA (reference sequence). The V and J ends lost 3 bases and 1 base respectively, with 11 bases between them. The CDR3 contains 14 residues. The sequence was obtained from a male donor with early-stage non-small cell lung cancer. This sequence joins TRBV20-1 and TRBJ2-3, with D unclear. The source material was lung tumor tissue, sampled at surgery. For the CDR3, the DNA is TGCAGTGCTAGGCCCGTCTTGGGCACAGATACGCAGTATTTT. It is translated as CSARPVLGTDTQYF.